This entry lists 2 T cell receptor beta chains sequenced from one sample in a study of cytomegalovirus exposure and HLA in healthy donors. 13 Jbeta primers and 60 Vbeta primers were used for the PCR. TCRdb's copy holds only in-frame clones and misses some; the assay was immunoSEQ multiplex PCR. The sample includes tens of thousands of clones, around 90% of them seen just once. The sample comprised PBMCs. The receptors shown here come from a woman aged 35 to 49 in good health and CMV-seropositive.

The CDR3 spells CATSGDRLNTEAFF. The DNA for the CDR3 is TGTGCCACCAGCGGGGACAGGCTGAACACTGAAGCTTTCTTT. The chain links TRBV15 to TRBJ1-1; 8 nucleotides line up with TRBD1. This CDR3 contains 14 residues. Germline V gene data show CDR1 as LNHNV and CDR2 as YYDKDF (reference sequence). V shed 5 bases, J shed 0 bases, and the junction held 2 bases outside the gene matches.

The rearrangement links TRBV28 to TRBJ1-2; D unclear. This CDR3 comprises 19 residues. With 3 bases removed from V and 0 bases from J, the gap between germline ends came to 23 bases. Germline V lookup: CDR1 MDHEN, CDR2 SYDVKM. The CDR3 coding sequence is TGTGCCAGCAGTTTTGCATCTGGTTTAGGCGCGGGAACTAACTATGGCTACACCTTC. Translation gives CASSFASGLGAGTNYGYTF.